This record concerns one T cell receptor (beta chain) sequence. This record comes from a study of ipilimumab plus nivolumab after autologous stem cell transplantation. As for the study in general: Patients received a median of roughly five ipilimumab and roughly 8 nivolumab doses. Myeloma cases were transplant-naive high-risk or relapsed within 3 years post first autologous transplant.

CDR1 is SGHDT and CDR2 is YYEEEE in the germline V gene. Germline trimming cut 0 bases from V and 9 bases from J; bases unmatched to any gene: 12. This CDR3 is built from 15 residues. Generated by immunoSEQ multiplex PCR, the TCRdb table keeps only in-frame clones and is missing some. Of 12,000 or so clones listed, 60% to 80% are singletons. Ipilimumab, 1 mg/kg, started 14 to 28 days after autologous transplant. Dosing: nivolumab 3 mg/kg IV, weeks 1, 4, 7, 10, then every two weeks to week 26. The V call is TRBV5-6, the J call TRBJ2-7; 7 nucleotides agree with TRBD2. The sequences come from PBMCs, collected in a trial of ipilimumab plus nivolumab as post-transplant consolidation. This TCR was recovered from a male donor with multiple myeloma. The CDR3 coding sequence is TGTGCCAGCAGCTTGGTTGGGGAGCGGGGAGTCGGGCAGTACTTC. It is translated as CASSLVGERGVGQYF.